This TCR beta chain was recorded in a study of response to subunit inactivated influenza vaccine. The germline CDR1 and CDR2 sequences are SNHLY and FYNNEI. Between the trimmed V and J ends, which lost 1 base and 9 bases, there was a span of 10 bases. The CDR3 has 13 residues. In this sample, this clonotype turned up a few times. Its antigen is still unknown. TCRdb re-called the RT-PCR reads through MiXCR, storing one row per CDR3 protein. The sample comprises approximately 530,000 distinct CDR3 sequences, approximately 7.2% of which are singletons, and 10% to 15% rests with the top ten. General study points: Authors suggested seasonal influenza vaccinations each recruit few new T cells.

This clonotype was obtained from a man aged 45-69 years who received an inactivated influenza vaccine. The starting material was PBMCs from blood, obtained 23 to 25 months after vaccination. The chain links TRBV2 to TRBJ1-5; D uncertain. Here the CDR3 reads CASSEGSRGPQHF. The CDR3, as DNA: TGTGCCAGCAGTGAAGGGTCTCGGGGGCCCCAGCATTTT.